This TCR beta chain was obtained from a study of OX40 agonist ivuxolimab in advanced cancers. Study-level findings and limits: Among some nonresponders, normalized T-cell clonal expansion was also low.

Assay used: immunoSEQ multiplex PCR; TCRdb lists only in-frame clones, some missing. Of more than 12,000 clones in the sample, approximately 80% were seen once. The germline V gene encodes CDR1 MGHRA and CDR2 YSYEKL. This CDR3 has 18 residues. Germline trimming cut 0 bases from V and 2 bases from J; bases unmatched to any gene: 4. About this clone: Its antigen remains unidentified.

The receptor's source is an adult with an advanced solid tumor such as melanoma, head and neck, liver or kidney cancer. The chain links TRBV4-1 to TRBJ2-3; 14 bases are shared with TRBD2. This sample comprised CD4+ or CD8+ T cells sorted from blood, obtained in a trial of the OX40 agonist ivuxolimab. In nucleotides, the CDR3 is TGCGCCAGCAGCCAAGATCGGGGACTAGCGGGGGACACAGATACGCAGTATTTT. Amino acids: CASSQDRGLAGDTDTQYF.